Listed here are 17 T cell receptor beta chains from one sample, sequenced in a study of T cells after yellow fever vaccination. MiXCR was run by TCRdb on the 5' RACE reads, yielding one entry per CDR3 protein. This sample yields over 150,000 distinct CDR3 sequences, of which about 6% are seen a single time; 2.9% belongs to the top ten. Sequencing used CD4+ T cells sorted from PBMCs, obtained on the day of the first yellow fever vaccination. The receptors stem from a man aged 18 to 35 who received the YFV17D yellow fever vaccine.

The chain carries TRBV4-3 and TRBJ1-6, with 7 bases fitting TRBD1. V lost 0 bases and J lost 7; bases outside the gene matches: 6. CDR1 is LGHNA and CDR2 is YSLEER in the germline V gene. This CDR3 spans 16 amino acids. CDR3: CASSQDRQQGNSPLHF. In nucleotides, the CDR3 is TGCGCCAGCAGCCAAGATCGGCAACAGGGGAATTCACCCCTCCACTTT.

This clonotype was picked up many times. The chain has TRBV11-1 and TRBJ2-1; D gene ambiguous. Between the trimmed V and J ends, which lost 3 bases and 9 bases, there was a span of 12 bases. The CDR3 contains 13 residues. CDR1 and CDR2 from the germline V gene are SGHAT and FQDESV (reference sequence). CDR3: CASSFRARGEQFF. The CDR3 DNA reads TGTGCCAGCAGCTTTCGCGCCCGCGGTGAGCAGTTCTTC.

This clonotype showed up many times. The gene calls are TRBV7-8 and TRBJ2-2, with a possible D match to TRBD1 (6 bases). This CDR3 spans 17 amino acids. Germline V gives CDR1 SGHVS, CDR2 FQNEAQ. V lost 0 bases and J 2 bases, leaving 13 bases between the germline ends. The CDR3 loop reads CASSLAIGRGNTGELFF. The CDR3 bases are TGTGCCAGCAGCTTAGCGATTGGCAGGGGAAACACCGGGGAGCTGTTTTTT.

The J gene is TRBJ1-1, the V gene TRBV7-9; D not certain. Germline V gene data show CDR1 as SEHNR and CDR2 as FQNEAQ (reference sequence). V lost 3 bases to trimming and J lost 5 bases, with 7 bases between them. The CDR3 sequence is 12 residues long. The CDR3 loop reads CASSFSKTEAFF. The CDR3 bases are TGTGCCAGCAGCTTCTCCAAGACTGAAGCTTTCTTT.

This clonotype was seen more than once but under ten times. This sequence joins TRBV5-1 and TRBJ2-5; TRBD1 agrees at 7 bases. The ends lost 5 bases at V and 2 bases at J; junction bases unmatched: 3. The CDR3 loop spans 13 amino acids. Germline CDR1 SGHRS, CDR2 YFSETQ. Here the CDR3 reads CASSDRAQETQYF. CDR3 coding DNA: TGCGCCAGCAGTGACAGGGCACAAGAGACCCAGTACTTC.

CDR3 residues: CSVSSMAGELFF. The CDR3 bases are TGCAGTGTATCCTCTATGGCGGGGGAGCTGTTTTTT. This rearrangement joins TRBV20-1 to TRBJ2-2; D gene ambiguous. CDR1 is DFQATT and CDR2 is SNEGSKA in the germline V gene (reference sequence). The V end was cut by 7 bases, the J end by 8 bases, with 14 bases between. CDR3 size: 12 residues.

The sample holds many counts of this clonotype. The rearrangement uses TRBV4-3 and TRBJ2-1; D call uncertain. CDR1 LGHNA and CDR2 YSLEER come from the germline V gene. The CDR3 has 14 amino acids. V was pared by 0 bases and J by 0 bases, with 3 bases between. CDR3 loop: CASSQESSYNEQFF. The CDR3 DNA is TGCGCCAGCAGCCAAGAAAGCTCCTACAATGAGCAGTTCTTC.

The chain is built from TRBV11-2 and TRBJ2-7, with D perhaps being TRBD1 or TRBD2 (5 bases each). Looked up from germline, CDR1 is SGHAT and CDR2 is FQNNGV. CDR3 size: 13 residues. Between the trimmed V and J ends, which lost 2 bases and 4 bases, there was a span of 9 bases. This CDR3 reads CASSLPGSYEQYF. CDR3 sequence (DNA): TGTGCCAGCAGCTTACCAGGGAGTTACGAGCAGTACTTC.

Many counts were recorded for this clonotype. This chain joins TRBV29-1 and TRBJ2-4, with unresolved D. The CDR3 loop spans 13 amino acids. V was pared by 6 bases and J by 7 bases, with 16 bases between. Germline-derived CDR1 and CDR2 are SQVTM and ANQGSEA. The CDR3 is CSVARRADNIQYF. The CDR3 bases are TGCAGCGTCGCCCGGAGAGCCGATAACATTCAGTACTTC.

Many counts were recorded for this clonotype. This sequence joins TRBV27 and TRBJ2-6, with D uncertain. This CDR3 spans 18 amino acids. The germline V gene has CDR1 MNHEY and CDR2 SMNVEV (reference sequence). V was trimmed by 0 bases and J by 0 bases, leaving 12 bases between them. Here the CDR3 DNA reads TGTGCCAGCAGTTTATCTTTGTTACGGAACTCTGGGGCCAACGTCCTGACTTTC. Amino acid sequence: CASSLSLLRNSGANVLTF.

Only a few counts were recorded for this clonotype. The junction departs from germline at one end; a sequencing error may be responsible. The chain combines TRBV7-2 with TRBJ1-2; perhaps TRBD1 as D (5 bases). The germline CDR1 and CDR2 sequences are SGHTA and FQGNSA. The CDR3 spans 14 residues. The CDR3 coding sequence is TGTGCCAGCAGCGTAGCGACAGCAACCTATGGCTACACCTTC. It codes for CASSVATATYGYTF.

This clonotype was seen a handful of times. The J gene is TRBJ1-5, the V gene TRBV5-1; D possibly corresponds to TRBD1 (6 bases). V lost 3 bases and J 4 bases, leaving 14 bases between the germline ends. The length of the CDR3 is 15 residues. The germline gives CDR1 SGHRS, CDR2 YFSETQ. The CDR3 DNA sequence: TGCGCCAGCAGCTCCGGAGGGGGGTGGAATCAGCCCCAGCATTTT. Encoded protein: CASSSGGGWNQPQHF. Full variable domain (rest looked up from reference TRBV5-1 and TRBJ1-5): KAGVTQTPRYLIKTRGQQVTLSCSPISGHRSVSWYQQTPGQGLQFLFEYFSETQRNKGNFPGRFSGRQFSNSRSEMNVSTLELGDSALYLCASSSGGGWNQPQHFGDGTRLSIL.

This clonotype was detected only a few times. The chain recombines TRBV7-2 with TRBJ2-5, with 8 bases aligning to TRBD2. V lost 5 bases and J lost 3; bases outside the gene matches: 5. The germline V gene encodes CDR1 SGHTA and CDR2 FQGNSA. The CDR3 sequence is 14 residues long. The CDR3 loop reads CASSRSGGEETQYF. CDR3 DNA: TGTGCCAGCAGCCGCTCCGGGGGGGAAGAGACCCAGTACTTC.

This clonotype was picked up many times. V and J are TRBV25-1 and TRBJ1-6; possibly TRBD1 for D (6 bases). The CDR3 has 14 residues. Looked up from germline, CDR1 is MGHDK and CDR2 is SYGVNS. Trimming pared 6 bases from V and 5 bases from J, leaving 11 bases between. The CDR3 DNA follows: TGTGCCAGCAGGGTGGACAGCAATAATTCACCCCTCCACTTT. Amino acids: CASRVDSNNSPLHF.

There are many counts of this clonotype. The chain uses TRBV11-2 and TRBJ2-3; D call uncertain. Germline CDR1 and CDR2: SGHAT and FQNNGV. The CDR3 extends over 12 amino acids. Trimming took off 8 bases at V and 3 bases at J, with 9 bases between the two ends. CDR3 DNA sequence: TGTGCCAGCGGCTACCGAACAGATACGCAGTATTTT. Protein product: CASGYRTDTQYF.

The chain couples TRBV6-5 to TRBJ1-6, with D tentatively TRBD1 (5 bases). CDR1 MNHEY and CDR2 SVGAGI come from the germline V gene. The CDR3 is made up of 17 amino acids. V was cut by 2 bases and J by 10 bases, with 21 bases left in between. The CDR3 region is CASSYRRSWGLGSPLHF. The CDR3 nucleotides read TGTGCCAGCAGTTACAGGCGTTCGTGGGGCCTAGGGTCACCCCTCCACTTT.

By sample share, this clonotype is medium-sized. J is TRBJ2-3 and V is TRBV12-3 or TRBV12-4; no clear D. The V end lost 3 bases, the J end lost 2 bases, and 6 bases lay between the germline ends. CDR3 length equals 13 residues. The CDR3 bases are TGTGCCAGCAGTTTGTCCTCCACAGATACGCAGTATTTT. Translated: CASSLSSTDTQYF.